Presented here are 19 T cell receptor beta chains from one specimen sequenced in a study of technical replicates of blood from a handful of donors. Here immunoSEQ multiplex PCR was the method, and the copy in TCRdb shows in-frame clones only, minus some. The table shows tens of thousands of clones, with roughly nine tenths occurring only once. The sample consisted of T cells isolated from PBMCs. These receptors came from a human donor in good health.

V and J are TRBV30 and TRBJ1-4; tentative D call: TRBD1 (5 bases). There are 14 residues in the CDR3. With 2 bases removed from V and 7 bases from J, the gap between germline ends came to 14 bases. Germline CDR1 and CDR2: GTSNPN and SVGIG (reference sequence). In DNA form, the CDR3 reads TGTGCCTGGAGTACCACACCGGGGGGTGAAAAACTGTTTTTT. Protein product: CAWSTTPGGEKLFF.

The J gene is TRBJ1-2, the V gene TRBV2, with 12 bases fitting TRBD1. This CDR3 is built from 17 residues. Per the germline V gene, CDR1 is SNHLY and CDR2 is FYNNEI. The trim removed 0 bases at V and 5 bases at J, leaving 7 bases unmatched. CDR3 sequence (DNA): TGTGCCAGCAGTGAAGCAGGGGGGACAGGGGGCTGGTATGGCTACACCTTC. This translates into CASSEAGGTGGWYGYTF.

CDR3 loop: CASSLALSSYEQYF. The CDR3 DNA sequence: TGCGCCAGCAGCTTGGCTTTATCCTCCTACGAGCAGTACTTC. The genes are TRBV5-1 and TRBJ2-7; D is uncertain. The V end lost 0 bases, the J end lost 0 bases, and 7 bases lay between the germline ends. Germline CDR1 is SGHRS and CDR2 is YFSETQ. The CDR3 runs 14 residues.

The chain couples TRBV15 to TRBJ2-5; D gene ambiguous. Germline CDR1 is LNHNV and CDR2 is YYDKDF (reference sequence). V gave up 1 base and J gave up 3 bases, with 6 bases separating them. The CDR3 has 13 residues. CDR3: CATSRAREETQYF. The CDR3, as DNA: TGTGCCACCAGCAGAGCGAGAGAAGAGACCCAGTACTTC.

The chain has TRBV6-4 and TRBJ2-7; 9 bases are shared with TRBD1. Germline CDR1 is MRHNA and CDR2 is SNTAGT. The CDR3 is 12 amino acids. Germline trimming cut 8 bases from V and 4 bases from J; bases unmatched to any gene: 3. CDR3 region: CASGQGFYEQYF. DNA of the CDR3: TGTGCCAGCGGACAGGGGTTTTACGAGCAGTACTTC.

The rearrangement links TRBV27 to TRBJ1-4; perhaps TRBD1 as D (6 bases). Germline CDR1 is MNHEY and CDR2 is SMNVEV (reference sequence). This CDR3 is 15 amino acids long. V lost 2 bases and J 4 bases, leaving 11 bases between the germline ends. In nucleotides, the CDR3 is TGTGCCAGCAGTTTAGGAGGACAGAGTAATGAAAAACTGTTTTTT. Translation gives CASSLGGQSNEKLFF.

This rearrangement joins TRBV4-3 to TRBJ2-3; 12 bases are a match to TRBD2. CDR1 and CDR2 from the germline V gene are LGHNA and YSLEER. This CDR3 contains 20 residues. V was clipped by 0 bases and J by 3 bases; unmatched bases: 13. The CDR3 loop reads CASSQEGSSGRAALTDTQYF. The CDR3 DNA follows: TGCGCCAGCAGCCAAGAGGGATCTAGCGGGAGGGCCGCTTTGACAGATACGCAGTATTTT.

This clone was counted only a few times. The rearrangement joins TRBV7-9 to TRBJ1-2; no clear D gene. The germline V gene encodes CDR1 SEHNR and CDR2 FQNEAQ (reference sequence). CDR3 length equals 13 residues. The V and J ends lost 5 bases and 9 bases respectively, with 16 bases between them. The CDR3 protein is CASSDLGRTRYTF. The CDR3 DNA follows: TGTGCCAGCAGCGACTTGGGGAGAACCCGCTACACCTTC.

The chain employs TRBV9 and TRBJ2-7, with TRBD1 matching 9 bases. J gave up 7 bases and V 3 bases, and 17 bases lay outside the gene matches. CDR3 length: 17 residues. Germline assignment: CDR1 SGDLS and CDR2 YYNGEE. This CDR3 is CASSAPTGGDKGPEQYF. The CDR3 DNA reads as TGTGCCAGCAGCGCGCCTACAGGGGGCGATAAGGGTCCTGAGCAGTACTTC.

The chain couples TRBV6-5 to TRBJ2-7; TRBD1 agrees at 7 bases. The J segment lost 2 bases and the V segment lost 7 bases, leaving 2 bases of the junction unmatched. The CDR3 is 12 residues long. Per germline, CDR1 MNHEY and CDR2 SVGAGI. The CDR3 DNA reads TGTGCCAGCAAGGACAGGACCTACGAGCAGTACTTC. This sequence encodes CASKDRTYEQYF.

This sequence joins TRBV5-1 and TRBJ1-1; D is uncertain. The CDR3 covers 13 residues. The germline V gene has CDR1 SGHRS and CDR2 YFSETQ. V lost 7 bases and J lost 6, with 16 bases in between. CDR3 in DNA: TGCGCCAGCCGAACCGCCTCGGGTTCTGAAGCTTTCTTT. Amino acid sequence: CASRTASGSEAFF.

There are many counts of this clone. The V and J genes are TRBV10-1 and TRBJ1-1; TRBD1 might be the D (5 bases). CDR3 length equals 13 residues. Germline assignment: CDR1 WNHNN and CDR2 SYGVQD (reference sequence). V shed 0 bases and J shed 9 bases, with 11 bases lying between them. CDR3 bases: TGCGCCAGCAGTGAGTCAGGAGGGGTCAAAGCTTTCTTT. This gives the protein CASSESGGVKAFF.

In DNA, the CDR3 is TGTGCCAGCAGTTATTCAGGGGGAGAGACCCAGTACTTC. This gives the protein CASSYSGGETQYF. The chain combines TRBV6-5 with TRBJ2-5; TRBD1 agrees at 7 bases. V gave up 3 bases and J gave up 4 bases; unmatched junction bases: 2. Germline V gives CDR1 MNHEY, CDR2 SVGAGI. The CDR3 is made up of 13 amino acids.

The rearrangement uses TRBV19 and TRBJ2-3, with D perhaps TRBD2 (5 bases). This CDR3 comprises 15 residues. CDR1 and CDR2 from the germline V gene are LNHDA and SQIVND (reference sequence). V gave up 8 bases and J gave up 1 base, with 16 bases separating them. CDR3 in amino acids: CASPNPPGCTDTQYF. The CDR3 DNA reads as TGTGCCAGTCCAAACCCACCGGGATGCACAGATACGCAGTATTTT.

CDR3: CASSEGTAFYGYTF. Written as DNA, the CDR3 is TGTGCCAGCAGTGAAGGGACAGCCTTCTATGGCTACACCTTC. V gene TRBV6-1 combines with J gene TRBJ1-2, with D maybe TRBD1 (6 bases). CDR1 and CDR2 (germline): MNHNS, SASEGT. The V gene lost 1 base and the J gene lost 4 bases, with 10 bases spanning the gap. The CDR3 runs 14 residues.

The V gene is TRBV30, the J gene TRBJ2-1, with 8 bases lining up with TRBD2. Germline V CDR1 and CDR2: GTSNPN, SVGIG (reference sequence). V lost 0 bases and J lost 9; bases outside the gene matches: 4. The CDR3 totals 13 residues. CDR3 region: CAWSVSTSGEQFF. The DNA of the CDR3 is TGTGCCTGGAGTGTATCTACTAGCGGTGAGCAGTTCTTC. Combining the CDR3 with reference TRBV30 and TRBJ2-1 gives the whole variable domain SQTIHQWPATLVQPVGSPLSLECTVEGTSNPNLYWYRQAAGRGLQLLFYSVGIGQISSEVPQNLSASRPQDRQFILSSKKLLLSDSGFYLCAWSVSTSGEQFFGPGTRLTVL.

This clone appeared a few times. The chain is built from TRBV9 and TRBJ2-7; D uncertain. This CDR3 spans 13 amino acids. Germline V gene lookup returns CDR1 SGDLS and CDR2 YYNGEE. The ends were cut back, 0 bases at V and 5 bases at J, with 9 bases in the middle. The CDR3 DNA is TGTGCCAGCAGCGTAGAGTCAGCGCACGAGCAGTACTTC. Its protein is CASSVESAHEQYF.

This chain connects TRBV2 to TRBJ2-4, with TRBD2 as a possible D gene (7 bases). With 7 bases removed from V and 7 bases from J, the gap between germline ends came to 17 bases. The germline V gene encodes CDR1 SNHLY and CDR2 FYNNEI. CDR3 length: 14 residues. The CDR3 nucleotides read TGTGCCAGCATGAGGGGGAGGGACTACAACATTCAGTACTTC. Its protein is CASMRGRDYNIQYF.

Only a few counts were recorded for this clone. The V and J genes are TRBV9 and TRBJ2-7; D perhaps matches TRBD2 (7 bases). The CDR3 has 16 residues. CDR1 is SGDLS, CDR2 YYNGEE, per germline. V shed 2 bases and J shed 6 bases, with 21 bases lying between them. The CDR3 loop reads CASSVAGTLGRGEQYF. In DNA, the CDR3 is TGTGCCAGCAGCGTGGCCGGGACACTGGGGAGGGGCGAGCAGTACTTC.